These 29 T cell receptor beta chains came from one sample sequenced in a study of cytomegalovirus exposure and HLA in healthy donors. The study ran its PCR with 60 Vbeta and 13 Jbeta primers. Generated by immunoSEQ multiplex PCR, the TCRdb table keeps only in-frame clones and is missing some. The table includes about 160,000 clones, 82% detected once. Sequencing was performed on PBMCs. Receptor source: a girl aged 5-17 years in good health and CMV-seropositive.

This clone was observed once. The rearrangement uses TRBV6-6 and TRBJ1-4, with D maybe TRBD1 (5 bases). CDR1 and CDR2 (germline): MNHNY, SVGAGI (reference sequence). Trimming pared 0 bases from V and 8 bases from J, leaving 13 bases between. The CDR3 length is 15 residues. The CDR3 loop is CASSYSRGRGEKLFF. DNA of the CDR3: TGTGCCAGCAGTTACTCGCGGGGCAGAGGGGAAAAACTGTTTTTT.

The chain combines TRBV5-5 with TRBJ1-4, with a weak D call TRBD1 (5 bases). Germline values: CDR1 SGHKS, CDR2 YYEKEE (reference sequence). V lost 4 bases, J lost 3 bases, and 13 bases lay in between. This CDR3 is built from 15 residues. Here the CDR3 DNA reads TGTGCCAGCAGCACGACCCCAGGGCCTAATGAAAAACTGTTTTTT. It specifies CASSTTPGPNEKLFF. Full variable domain (remainder filled in from reference TRBV5-5 and TRBJ1-4): DAGVTQSPTHLIKTRGQQVTLRCSPISGHKSVSWYQQVLGQGPQFIFQYYEKEERGRGNFPDRFSARQFPNYSSELNVNALLLGDSALYLCASSTTPGPNEKLFFGSGTQLSVL.

This sequence joins TRBV5-1 and TRBJ2-3; TRBD2 is a possible D gene (6 bases). Trimming stripped 0 bases from V and 0 bases from J, with 17 bases between. The length of the CDR3 is 18 residues. Germline CDR1 and CDR2: SGHRS and YFSETQ. CDR3 sequence (DNA): TGCGCCAGCAGCTTGGACTCCGGGGGTTCCGTTAGCACAGATACGCAGTATTTT. Protein: CASSLDSGGSVSTDTQYF.

The chain couples TRBV5-1 to TRBJ1-5; 8 nucleotides align to TRBD1. V shed 2 bases and J 7 bases; nucleotides not matched to a gene: 2. The CDR3 covers 13 residues. The germline V gene has CDR1 SGHRS and CDR2 YFSETQ. For the CDR3, the DNA is TGCGCCAGCAGCTTAGACAGGGGACAGCCCCAGCATTTT. It codes for CASSLDRGQPQHF. The full variable domain, in which reference TRBV5-1 and TRBJ1-5 provide the parts outside the CDR3, is KAGVTQTPRYLIKTRGQQVTLSCSPISGHRSVSWYQQTPGQGLQFLFEYFSETQRNKGNFPGRFSGRQFSNSRSEMNVSTLELGDSALYLCASSLDRGQPQHFGDGTRLSIL.

CDR3 loop: CAISGSSASYNEQFF. In nucleotides, the CDR3 is TGTGCCATCAGTGGATCTAGCGCCTCCTACAATGAGCAGTTCTTC. The V and J genes are TRBV10-3 and TRBJ2-1, with a possible D match to TRBD2 (6 bases). CDR3 length: 15 residues. Germline V gene data show CDR1 as ENHRY and CDR2 as SYGVKD. The V and J ends lost 4 bases and 0 bases respectively, with 10 bases between them.

This chain links TRBV5-8 with TRBJ2-3; 8 positions match TRBD1. The CDR3 covers 13 residues. CDR1 is SGHTS, CDR2 YDEGEE, per germline. With 4 bases clipped from V and 5 bases from J, the junction kept 3 bases outside the gene matches. The CDR3 DNA sequence: TGTGCCAGCAGCGGCACAGGGGGAGATACGCAGTATTTT. Protein sequence: CASSGTGGDTQYF.

The V gene is TRBV7-6, the J gene TRBJ1-2; TRBD1 matches at 8 bases. Trimming removed 5 bases from V and 8 bases from J; junction bases left unmatched: 7. The CDR3 is 13 residues long. Germline V CDR1 and CDR2: SGHVS, FNYEAQ. The CDR3 loop reads CASSPGQGGGYTF. In nucleotides, the CDR3 is TGTGCCAGCAGCCCCGGACAGGGAGGAGGCTACACCTTC.

This clone was seen a handful of times. The chain combines TRBV10-3 with TRBJ2-7, with 8 bases identical to TRBD1. Germline assignment: CDR1 ENHRY and CDR2 SYGVKD. Losses at the gene ends were 7 bases for V and 2 bases for J; bases not matched to a gene: 7. This CDR3 is built from 14 residues. The CDR3 region is CAITSGTGAYEQYF. In DNA, the CDR3 is TGTGCCATCACCTCCGGGACAGGTGCCTACGAGCAGTACTTC.

V usage is TRBV11-2 and J usage is TRBJ1-1, with 7 bases matching TRBD1. From germline, CDR1 is SGHAT and CDR2 FQNNGV. Trimming at V came to 5 bases and at J to 0 bases, leaving 3 bases not matched to a gene. The CDR3 loop spans 14 amino acids. The DNA for the CDR3 is TGTGCCAGCAGCCTCAGGGGGGTGAACACTGAAGCTTTCTTT. Its protein product is CASSLRGVNTEAFF.

V and J are TRBV7-2 and TRBJ2-3; 11 bases line up with TRBD2. The CDR3 contains 18 residues. The germline gives CDR1 SGHTA, CDR2 FQGNSA. After removal of 2 bases from V and 5 bases from J, the junction contained 12 bases not matched to a gene. Written as DNA, the CDR3 is TGTGCCAGCAGCTTATTCTGGCGGATAGCGGGGGGGCGAGATACGCAGTATTTT. Amino acid sequence: CASSLFWRIAGGRDTQYF.

This clone has only a few counts. The V and J genes are TRBV6-5 and TRBJ2-3, with 9 positions matching TRBD1. CDR1 is MNHEY and CDR2 is SVGAGI in the germline V gene. The CDR3 is made up of 14 amino acids. V lost 4 bases to trimming and J lost 3 bases; unmatched junction nucleotides: 2. CDR3 sequence: CASSSTGGTDTQYF. The DNA of the CDR3 is TGTGCCAGCAGTTCGACAGGGGGGACAGATACGCAGTATTTT.

The V call is TRBV6-5, the J call TRBJ1-2; maybe TRBD1 (6 bases). The CDR3 sequence is 15 residues long. Trimming removed 4 bases at V and 2 bases at J, with 14 bases between. The germline CDR1 and CDR2 sequences are MNHEY and SVGAGI. The CDR3 nucleotides are TGTGCCAGCAGTTTGGGGGCCCCGACGAACTATGGCTACACCTTC. Its protein product is CASSLGAPTNYGYTF.

V is TRBV7-9 and J is TRBJ2-7, with TRBD2 as a possible D gene (5 bases). V was pared by 1 base and J by 2 bases, with 9 bases between. Per the germline V gene, CDR1 is SEHNR and CDR2 is FQNEAQ (reference sequence). CDR3 length: 14 amino acids. CDR3 in DNA: TGTGCCAGCAGCTTAGAAGTCGGGGCCTACGAGCAGTACTTC. Translated, it gives CASSLEVGAYEQYF.

The chain carries TRBV7-3 and TRBJ1-2; possibly TRBD1 for D (5 bases). The CDR3 runs to 13 residues. With 5 bases removed from V and 8 bases from J, the gap between germline ends came to 15 bases. From germline, CDR1 is SGHTA and CDR2 FQGTGA. CDR3 sequence: CASSPTYGAGYTF. The CDR3 nucleotides are TGTGCCAGCAGCCCGACTTATGGGGCGGGCTACACCTTC.

This clone showed up just once. The chain is built from TRBV5-1 and TRBJ2-3, with 9 bases lining up with TRBD1. CDR3 length equals 17 residues. CDR1 and CDR2 from the germline V gene are SGHRS and YFSETQ. Trimming removed 0 bases from V and 6 bases from J; junction bases left unmatched: 11. The CDR3 region has the DNA TGCGCCAGCAGCTTGGCCTGGACAGGGGTAGGTTCGGATACGCAGTATTTT. Translation gives CASSLAWTGVGSDTQYF.

The chain couples TRBV28 to TRBJ1-5; TRBD1 matches at 7 bases. From germline, CDR1 is MDHEN and CDR2 SYDVKM. The CDR3 has 18 residues. The V and J ends lost 0 bases and 3 bases, in that order; junction bases with no gene match: 11. The CDR3 spells CASSLCRPTGWSNQPQHF. In DNA form, the CDR3 reads TGTGCCAGCAGTTTATGCCGCCCGACAGGGTGGTCCAATCAGCCCCAGCATTTT.

This rearrangement joins TRBV28 to TRBJ1-1; D uncertain. Trimming took 3 bases from V and 1 from J, leaving 9 bases between them. From germline, CDR1 is MDHEN and CDR2 SYDVKM. This CDR3 has 14 amino acids. The CDR3 nucleotides are TGTGCCAGCAGTTTCTTCGCAGGGAACACTGAAGCTTTCTTT. As protein: CASSFFAGNTEAFF.

The V call is TRBV2, the J call TRBJ2-2; 7 bases agree with TRBD2. CDR1 is SNHLY and CDR2 is FYNNEI in the germline V gene. The CDR3 runs 16 residues. The CDR3: CAGGGKLASATGELFF. CDR3 sequence (DNA): TGTGCTGGGGGGGGAAAACTGGCTAGCGCCACCGGGGAGCTGTTTTTT.

This clone was recorded a few times. The chain combines TRBV7-8 with TRBJ1-4, with D unresolved. Deletions cut 5 bases from V and 4 bases from J, with 26 bases between. This CDR3 has 19 residues. Per the germline V gene, CDR1 is SGHVS and CDR2 is FQNEAQ. CDR3: CASSPRIRGGSPYNEKLFF. The CDR3 DNA follows: TGTGCCAGCAGCCCGCGGATTCGGGGTGGCTCTCCCTATAATGAAAAACTGTTTTTT.

This chain connects TRBV5-4 to TRBJ2-3; 8 positions match TRBD2. V was pared by 3 bases and J by 4 bases, with 7 bases of the junction left unmatched. Germline V gene lookup returns CDR1 SGHNT and CDR2 YYREEE (reference sequence). This CDR3 contains 15 residues. CDR3 protein: CASSSRGGKADTQYF. CDR3 nucleotides: TGTGCCAGCAGCTCACGGGGGGGGAAGGCAGATACGCAGTATTTT.

The gene calls are TRBV11-3 and TRBJ2-2; a weak D match, TRBD1 (6 bases). V was clipped by 4 bases and J by 3 bases, with 12 bases between them. The germline CDR1 and CDR2 sequences are SGHNT and YENEEA. There are 15 residues in the CDR3. The CDR3: CASSSLSGDTGELFF. CDR3 nucleotides: TGTGCCAGCAGCTCCCTGTCAGGGGACACCGGGGAGCTGTTTTTT.

The chain combines TRBV5-1 with TRBJ1-2, with 7 bases fitting TRBD1. The CDR3 sequence is 18 residues long. In germline, CDR1 is SGHRS, CDR2 YFSETQ. After removal of 0 bases from V and 5 bases from J, the junction contained 16 bases not matched to a gene. CDR3 DNA: TGCGCCAGCAGCTTGGATATAGGGGGCCCTAGGGGAACTTATGGCTACACCTTC. Translating gives CASSLDIGGPRGTYGYTF.

The chain carries TRBV27 and TRBJ2-3; D is possibly TRBD2 (5 bases). CDR3 length: 16 residues. V was shortened by 5 bases and J by 1 base, with 16 bases between the two germline ends. The germline gives CDR1 MNHEY, CDR2 SMNVEV (reference sequence). The CDR3 loop is CASSPRIALGTDTQYF. The CDR3 nucleotides are TGTGCCAGCAGTCCCCGAATAGCGTTAGGCACAGATACGCAGTATTTT.

This chain connects TRBV7-9 to TRBJ1-1; no definite D call. With 5 bases removed from V and 4 bases from J, the gap between germline ends came to 11 bases. Germline V lookup: CDR1 SEHNR, CDR2 FQNEAQ (reference sequence). The CDR3 covers 13 residues. In nucleotides, the CDR3 is TGTGCCAGCAGCCCGAAGATCGGCACTGAAGCTTTCTTT. The encoded protein is CASSPKIGTEAFF.

This clone was seen a handful of times. The chain uses TRBV10-3 and TRBJ1-1, with 7 bases identical to TRBD1. CDR1 and CDR2 from the germline V gene are ENHRY and SYGVKD. After removal of 6 bases from V and 4 bases from J, the junction contained 8 bases not matched to a gene. The length of the CDR3 is 14 residues. The CDR3 loop is CAIRERGRATEAFF. CDR3 coding DNA: TGTGCCATCAGAGAGAGGGGGCGCGCCACTGAAGCTTTCTTT.

The chain joins TRBV11-1 to TRBJ2-7; TRBD1 is a possible D gene (6 bases). The germline gives CDR1 SGHAT, CDR2 FQDESV (reference sequence). Trimming stripped 2 bases from V and 3 bases from J, with 11 bases between. The CDR3 extends over 14 amino acids. In DNA, the CDR3 is TGTGCCAGCAGCTTAACTACAGGGAACTACGAGCAGTACTTC. Translated: CASSLTTGNYEQYF.

The rearrangement joins TRBV27 to TRBJ2-2; 7 bases are shared with TRBD1. The germline CDR1 and CDR2 sequences are MNHEY and SMNVEV (reference sequence). Trimming cost V 6 bases and J 7 bases; bases outside gene matches: 14. CDR3 length: 16 amino acids. The CDR3 DNA sequence: TGTGCCAGCAGGGAAGGACAGGCCGGGGCGGGCGGGGAGCTGTTTTTT. Translation: CASREGQAGAGGELFF.

The table lists this clone with a few counts. V gene TRBV27 combines with J gene TRBJ2-6, with 9 bases that match TRBD1. Per germline, CDR1 MNHEY and CDR2 SMNVEV (reference sequence). V was clipped by 1 base and J by 0 bases; unmatched bases: 7. The CDR3 consists of 19 residues. The CDR3 spells CASSLWDRERSSGANVLTF. CDR3 bases: TGTGCCAGCAGTTTATGGGACAGGGAACGGAGCTCTGGGGCCAACGTCCTGACTTTC.

The chain combines TRBV30 with TRBJ2-7; TRBD1 agrees at 10 bases. CDR1 is GTSNPN and CDR2 is SVGIG in the germline V gene (reference sequence). J lost 4 bases, V lost 3 bases, and 6 bases had no gene match. This CDR3 is 14 amino acids long. This CDR3 reads CAWSTGTGAYEQYF. The CDR3, as DNA: TGTGCCTGGAGCACCGGGACAGGGGCTTACGAGCAGTACTTC.